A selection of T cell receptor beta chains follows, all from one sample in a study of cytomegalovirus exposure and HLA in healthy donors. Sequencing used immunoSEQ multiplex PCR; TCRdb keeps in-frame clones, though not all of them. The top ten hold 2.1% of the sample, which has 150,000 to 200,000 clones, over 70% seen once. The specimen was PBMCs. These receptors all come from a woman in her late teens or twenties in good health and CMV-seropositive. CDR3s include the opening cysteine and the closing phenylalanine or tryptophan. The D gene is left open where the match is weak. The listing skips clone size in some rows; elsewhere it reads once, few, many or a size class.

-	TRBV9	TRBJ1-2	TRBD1	TGTGCCAGCAGCGTAGGGGACAGGGTCTATGGCTACACCTTC	CASSVGDRVYGYTF
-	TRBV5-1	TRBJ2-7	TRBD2	TGCGCCAGCAGCTTGGCCGGCGGGAGCTCCTACGAGCAGTACTTC	CASSLAGGSSYEQYF
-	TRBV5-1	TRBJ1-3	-	TGCGCCAGCAGCTTGGTTTCAGAAGGAAACACCATATATTTT	CASSLVSEGNTIYF
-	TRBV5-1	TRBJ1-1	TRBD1	TGCGCCAGCAGCCCCCACGGGACAGTCAACACTGAAGCTTTCTTT	CASSPHGTVNTEAFF
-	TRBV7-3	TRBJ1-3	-	TGTGCCAGCAGAATGCTATCAGGGGTCTCTGGAAACACCATATATTTT	CASRMLSGVSGNTIYF
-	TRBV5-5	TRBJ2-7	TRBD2	TGTGCCAGCAGCCCGCGACTAGCGGGGGGGCTGGGCGAGCAGTACTTC	CASSPRLAGGLGEQYF
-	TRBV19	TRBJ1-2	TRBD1	TGTGCCAGTAGTCCACAGGGGGCAGGTGGCTATGGCTACACCTTC	CASSPQGAGGYGYTF
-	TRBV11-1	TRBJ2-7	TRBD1	TGTGCCAGCAGTTCTACCGGGACAGGGGGTATGGAGCAGTACTTC	CASSSTGTGGMEQYF
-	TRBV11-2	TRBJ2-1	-	TGTGCCAGCAGCTTAGATGGGCCGGGGGTATGGGAGCAGTTCTTC	CASSLDGPGVWEQFF
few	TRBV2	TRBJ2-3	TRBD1	TGTGCCAGCAGTGCTCTGGACAGGCCTAGCACAGATACGCAGTATTTT	CASSALDRPSTDTQYF
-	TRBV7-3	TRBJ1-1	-	TGTGCCAGCAGCCCACTAGGTAAAGACACTGAAGCTTTCTTT	CASSPLGKDTEAFF
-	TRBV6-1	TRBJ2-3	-	TGTGCCAGCGCTTACAGGGAAAACACAGATACGCAGTATTTT	CASAYRENTDTQYF
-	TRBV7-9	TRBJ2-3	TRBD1	TGTGCCAGCAGGCGTAACAGGGGGAAGGATACGCAGTATTTT	CASRRNRGKDTQYF
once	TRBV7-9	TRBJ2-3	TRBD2	TGTGCCAGCAGCTCAACACTAGCGGGGGGCTCTTATTTCCAAGATACGCAGTATTTT	CASSSTLAGGSYFQDTQYF
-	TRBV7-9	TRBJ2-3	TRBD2	TGTGCCAGCAGCTGGGCGGGAGGGAGTACAGATACGCAGTATTTT	CASSWAGGSTDTQYF
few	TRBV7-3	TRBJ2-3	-	TGTGCCAGCAGCTCCGACCAGGGCACAGATACGCAGTATTTT	CASSSDQGTDTQYF
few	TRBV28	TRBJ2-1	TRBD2	TGTGCCAGCAGTGTGATTAGCGGGGGGGCCTACAATGAGCAGTTCTTC	CASSVISGGAYNEQFF
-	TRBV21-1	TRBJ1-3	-	TGTGCCAGCAGCACAGGGGGGCAGGGGGCTTTCTCCCGCTCTGGAAACACCATATATTTT	CASSTGGQGAFSRSGNTIYF
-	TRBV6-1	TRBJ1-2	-	TGTGCCAGCAGTACTACCCCGACAGGCGCCAATGGCTACACCTTC	CASSTTPTGANGYTF
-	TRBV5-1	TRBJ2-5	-	TGCGCCAGCAGCCCGGGCATCGCGGGTCAAGAGACCCAGTACTTC	CASSPGIAGQETQYF
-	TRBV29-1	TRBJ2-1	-	TGCAGCGCTCCACAGGGCTTAAGCCGGTTCTTC	CSAPQGLSRFF
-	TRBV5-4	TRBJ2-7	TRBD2	TGTGCCAGCAGCTTGGAACTAGCGGGTGCCTACGAGCAGTACTTC	CASSLELAGAYEQYF
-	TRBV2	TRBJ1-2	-	TGTGCCAGCACCGTCCTACAGGTGTATGGCTACACCTTC	CASTVLQVYGYTF
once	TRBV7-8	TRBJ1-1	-	TGTGCCAGCAGCTTCGGTGGGGACTCGAACACTGAAGCTTTCTTT	CASSFGGDSNTEAFF
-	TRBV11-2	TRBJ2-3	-	TGTGCCAGCAGCCCTAAGAGAGTGTTGCGCACAGATACGCAGTATTTT	CASSPKRVLRTDTQYF
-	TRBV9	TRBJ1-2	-	TGTGCCAGCAGCGTAGCTCGGGGAAGCTATGGCTACACCTTC	CASSVARGSYGYTF
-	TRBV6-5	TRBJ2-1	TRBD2	TGTGCCAGCAGGGATAGCGGGGGTCATTACAATGAGCAGTTCTTC	CASRDSGGHYNEQFF
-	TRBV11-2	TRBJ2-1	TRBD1	TGTGCCAGCAGCATTACAGGGGGCTACAATGAGCAGTTCTTC	CASSITGGYNEQFF
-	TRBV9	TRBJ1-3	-	TGTGCCAGCAGCGTAACACAGAATTTAGGAAACACCATATATTTT	CASSVTQNLGNTIYF
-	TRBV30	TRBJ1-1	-	TGTGCCTGGAGTGTGCGACAGAGGAACACTGAAGCTTTCTTT	CAWSVRQRNTEAFF
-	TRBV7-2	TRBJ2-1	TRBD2	TGTGCCAGCAGCTTGGTAGCGGGGGGTTACAATGAGCAGTTCTTC	CASSLVAGGYNEQFF
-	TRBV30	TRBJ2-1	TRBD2	TGTGCCTGGGTTACTAGCGGGGGGGTAAATGAGCAGTTCTTC	CAWVTSGGVNEQFF